These T cell receptor beta chains were read from a single sample in a study of cytomegalovirus exposure and HLA in healthy donors. Clones were sequenced by immunoSEQ multiplex PCR, and TCRdb holds only the in-frame ones, with some missing. The table records fewer than 200,000 clones, about 71% of them present only once. Sequenced sample: PBMCs. These receptors came from a woman aged 25 to 39 in good health and CMV-seronegative. CDR3s include the opening cysteine and the closing phenylalanine or tryptophan.

TRBV7-2 CASSLWAGPRSQPQHF
TRBV20-1 CSASTGYGYTF
TRBV7-6 CASSGDGYEQYF
TRBV6-1 CASMGDYSNQPQHF
TRBV5-4 CASSLRSGGGSYNSPLHF
TRBV4-3 CASSQRSGLGAQPQHF
TRBV28 CASRPDSYEQYF
TRBV5-1 CASSLGATDITDTQYF
TRBV28 CASSFRLAGGSQETQYF
TRBV7-9 CASKLDREETQYF
TRBV2 CASKGGRNTGELFF
TRBV9 CASSEGPIGEQFF
TRBV29-1 CSVELLGGRDYEQYF
TRBV2 CASSYGQVNEKLFF
TRBV7-9 CASSTTGDHEQFF
TRBV19 CASSIDQWLAGALFF
TRBV7-9 CASSSSGGAKNEQFF
TRBV9 CASSVVKGENYEQYF
TRBV5-1 CASSSRQGSYGYTF
TRBV30 CAWRSNSAGPQHF
TRBV9 CASSVGDSYGYTF
TRBV9 CASSVDVGGTGNTIYF
TRBV7-2 CASSLVDFQETQYF
TRBV4-3 CASSPWAGTDSGNTIYF
TRBV11-2 CASSSLRQGIRSPLHF
TRBV27 CASSLVGTDTQYF
TRBV7-2 CATQVQHSNQPQHF
TRBV7-9 CASSPAGTGGPWGYTF
TRBV4-3 CASSQELMETQYF
TRBV5-1 CASSLDGQGEKLFF
TRBV27 CASSFEGGRDSPLHF
TRBV2 CASSKTGGNYGYTF
TRBV28 CASKRDSSHTGELFF
TRBV5-6 CASRIWAGSYEQYF
TRBV9 CASSQAGQQNTEAFF
TRBV4-1 CASNGQGANTGELFF
TRBV11-3 CASSLDMTSGHTQYF
TRBV7-2 CASSLQGDQPQHF
TRBV5-4 CASSLEPTVNTEAFF
TRBV20-1 CSSQQAAEAFF
TRBV4-1 CASSQDRAGYTKNIQYF
TRBV28 CASSLPGVDYEQYF
TRBV10-3 CAISDRDSNSNQPQHF
TRBV7-3 CASSRSAANTGELFF
TRBV30 CAWSLDIGYEQYF
TRBV7-9 CASSLGWDKNSPLHF
TRBV7-2 CASSPQIRGSEKLFF
TRBV2 CASRGTGGGESNQPQHF